The 6 T cell receptor beta chains presented below share a single source sample, sequenced in a study of human T cells and chemical hapten exposure. MiXCR, applied by TCRdb to the RACE reads, yields one record per CDR3 protein. The sample carries a few hundred thousand distinct CDR3 sequences, under 6.5% recorded once. Time point meaning: patch test 2, 6 weeks after DPC sensitization. Treatment described: therapeutic diphenylcyclopropenone sensitization with weekly scalp DPC. The material was whole blood, obtained in connection with sensitization to the hapten diphenylcyclopropenone (DPC). These receptors all come from a woman aged 18 to 35 with alopecia areata. Some clones in this sample may be carry-over from other donors' samples.

This clonotype was detected only a few times. V gene TRBV7-8 combines with J gene TRBJ2-5; 7 nucleotides agree with TRBD2. The CDR3 has 17 amino acids. With V trimmed by 0 bases and J by 2 bases, 9 bases remained unmatched. Germline V gene sequence: CDR1 SGHVS, CDR2 FQNEAQ. CDR3 DNA sequence: TGTGCCAGCAGCTTAGCTTCCGGCGGGGGATTACAAGAGACCCAGTACTTC. Residues: CASSLASGGGLQETQYF. The whole variable domain, filled in from reference TRBV7-8 and TRBJ2-5, reads GAGVSQSPRYKVAKRGQDVALRCDPISGHVSLFWYQQALGQGPEFLTYFQNEAQLDKSGLPSDRFFAERPEGSVSTLKIQRTQQEDSAVYLCASSLASGGGLQETQYFGPGTRLLVL.

V usage is TRBV12-3 or TRBV12-4 and J usage is TRBJ1-1, with D perhaps TRBD1 (5 bases). V was pared by 3 bases and J by 1 base, with 9 bases between. The CDR3 runs to 14 residues. The CDR3 DNA reads TGTGCCAGCAGTTTCGACAGAGAGAACACTGAAGCTTTCTTT. It encodes CASSFDRENTEAFF.

This clonotype was observed a handful of times. V is TRBV6-5 and J is TRBJ1-2; a possible D gene is TRBD1 (5 bases). Trimming removed 7 bases from V and 4 bases from J, with 16 bases in between. Per the germline V gene, CDR1 is MNHEY and CDR2 is SVGAGI. CDR3 size: 14 residues. The CDR3 here is CASIPLAGGYGYTF. Written as DNA, the CDR3 is TGTGCCAGCATTCCTTTGGCGGGGGGCTATGGCTACACCTTC.

This clonotype was counted many times. The V gene is TRBV6-4, the J gene TRBJ2-1; 7 nucleotides line up with TRBD2. This CDR3 region has 16 residues. Germline V gene lookup returns CDR1 MRHNA and CDR2 SNTAGT. V lost 8 bases, J lost 2 bases, and 12 bases stayed unmatched. The CDR3 DNA sequence: TGTGCCAGCCATGAGAGCCCGGGGGGTGCCTACAATGAGCAGTTCTTC. Residues: CASHESPGGAYNEQFF.

With regard to this clonotype: A much larger clone is a single base away; this may be a read error. The chain carries TRBV20-1 and TRBJ2-7, with D hard to call. Germline V gene lookup returns CDR1 DFQATT and CDR2 SNEGSKA (reference sequence). V lost 0 bases, J lost 0 bases, and 15 bases lay in between. The CDR3 consists of 16 residues. CDR3: CSARDPQLSSSYEQYF. Here the CDR3 DNA reads TGCAGTGCTAGAGATCCTCAGCTCAGTAGCTCCTACGAGCAGTACTTC.

The chain recombines TRBV19 with TRBJ2-2, with 12 nucleotides matching TRBD2. The CDR3 extends over 16 amino acids. Germline CDR1 reads LNHDA; CDR2 reads SQIVND (reference sequence). V lost 2 bases, J lost 4 bases, and 2 bases stayed unmatched. CDR3 region: CASSILAGGTTGELFF. CDR3 nucleotides: TGTGCCAGTAGTATACTAGCGGGGGGGACCACCGGGGAGCTGTTTTTT.